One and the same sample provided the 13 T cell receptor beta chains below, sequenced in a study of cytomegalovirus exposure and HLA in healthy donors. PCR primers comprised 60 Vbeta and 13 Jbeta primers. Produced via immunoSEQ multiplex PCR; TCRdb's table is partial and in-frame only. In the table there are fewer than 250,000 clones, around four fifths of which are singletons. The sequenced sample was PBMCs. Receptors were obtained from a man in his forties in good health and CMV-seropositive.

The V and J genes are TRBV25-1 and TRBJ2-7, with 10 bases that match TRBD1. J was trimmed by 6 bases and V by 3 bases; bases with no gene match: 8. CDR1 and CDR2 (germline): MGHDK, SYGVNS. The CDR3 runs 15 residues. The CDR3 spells CASSEPGQGRREQYF. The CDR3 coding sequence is TGTGCCAGCAGTGAGCCGGGACAGGGGAGACGCGAGCAGTACTTC.

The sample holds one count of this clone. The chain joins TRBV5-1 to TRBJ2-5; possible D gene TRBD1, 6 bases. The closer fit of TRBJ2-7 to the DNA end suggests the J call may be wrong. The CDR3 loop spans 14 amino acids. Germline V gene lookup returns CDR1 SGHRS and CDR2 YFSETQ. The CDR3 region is CASSTTGSGYEQYF. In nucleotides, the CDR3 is TGCGCCAGCAGCACAACAGGGTCGGGCTACGAGCAGTACTTC.

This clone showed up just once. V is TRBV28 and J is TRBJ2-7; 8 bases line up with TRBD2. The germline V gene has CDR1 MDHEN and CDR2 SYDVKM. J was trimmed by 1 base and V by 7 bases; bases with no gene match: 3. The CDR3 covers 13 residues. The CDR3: CASISGGSYEQYF. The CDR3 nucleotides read TGTGCCAGCATCTCGGGGGGGTCCTACGAGCAGTACTTC.

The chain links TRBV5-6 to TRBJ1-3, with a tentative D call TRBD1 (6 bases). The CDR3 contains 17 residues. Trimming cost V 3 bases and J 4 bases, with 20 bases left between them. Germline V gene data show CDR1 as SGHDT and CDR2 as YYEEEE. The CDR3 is CASSYNKRGSGGNTIYF. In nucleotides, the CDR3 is TGTGCCAGCAGCTACAACAAGAGGGGGTCAGGAGGAAACACCATATATTTT.

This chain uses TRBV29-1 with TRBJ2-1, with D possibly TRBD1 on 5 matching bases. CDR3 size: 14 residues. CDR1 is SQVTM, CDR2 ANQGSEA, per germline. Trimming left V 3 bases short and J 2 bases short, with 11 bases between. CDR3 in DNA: TGCAGCGTTGAGTCCAGGGTGACCTACAATGAGCAGTTCTTC. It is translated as CSVESRVTYNEQFF.

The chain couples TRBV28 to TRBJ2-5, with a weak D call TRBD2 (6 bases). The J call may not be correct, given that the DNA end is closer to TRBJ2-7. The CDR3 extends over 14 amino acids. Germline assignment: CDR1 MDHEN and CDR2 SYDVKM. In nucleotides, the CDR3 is TGTGCCAGCAGTCGATCCGGGACTTCCTACGAGCAGTACTTC. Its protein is CASSRSGTSYEQYF.

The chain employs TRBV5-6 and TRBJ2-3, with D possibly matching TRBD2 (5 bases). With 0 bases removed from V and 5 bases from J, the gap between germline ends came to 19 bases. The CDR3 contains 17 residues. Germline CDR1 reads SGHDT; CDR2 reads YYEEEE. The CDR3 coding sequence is TGTGCCAGCAGCTTGGAGGCGGGTTGGATAGGTGGAGATACGCAGTATTTT. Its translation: CASSLEAGWIGGDTQYF.

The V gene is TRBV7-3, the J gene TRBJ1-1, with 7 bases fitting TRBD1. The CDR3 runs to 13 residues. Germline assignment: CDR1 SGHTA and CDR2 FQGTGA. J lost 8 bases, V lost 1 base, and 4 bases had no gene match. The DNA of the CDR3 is TGTGCCAGCAGCTTAATGCAGGGGGTCGAAGCTTTCTTT. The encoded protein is CASSLMQGVEAFF.

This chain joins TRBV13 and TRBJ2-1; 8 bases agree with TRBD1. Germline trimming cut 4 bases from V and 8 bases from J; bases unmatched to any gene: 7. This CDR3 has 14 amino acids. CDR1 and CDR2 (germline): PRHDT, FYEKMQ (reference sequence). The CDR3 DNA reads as TGTGCCAGCAGCTCTGGACAGGGCTTAGATGAGCAGTTCTTC. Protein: CASSSGQGLDEQFF.

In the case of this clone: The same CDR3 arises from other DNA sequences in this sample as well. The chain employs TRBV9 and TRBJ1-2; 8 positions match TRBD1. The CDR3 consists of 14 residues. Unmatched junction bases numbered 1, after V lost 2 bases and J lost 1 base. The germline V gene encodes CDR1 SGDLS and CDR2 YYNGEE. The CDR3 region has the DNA TGTGCCAGCAGCGTCGGACAGGGTAACTATGGCTACACCTTC. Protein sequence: CASSVGQGNYGYTF.

Here the CDR3 DNA reads TGCGCCAGCAGCCGGGAGGGCCCCGCAGATACGCAGTATTTT. Protein: CASSREGPADTQYF. The chain is built from TRBV5-1 and TRBJ2-3, with 8 nucleotides matching TRBD2. V lost 4 bases and J lost 4; bases outside the gene matches: 5. CDR3 length: 14 residues. Germline V gene lookup returns CDR1 SGHRS and CDR2 YFSETQ. Looking up the rest from reference TRBV5-1 and TRBJ2-3 gives the full variable domain: KAGVTQTPRYLIKTRGQQVTLSCSPISGHRSVSWYQQTPGQGLQFLFEYFSETQRNKGNFPGRFSGRQFSNSRSEMNVSTLELGDSALYLCASSREGPADTQYFGPGTRLTVL.

CDR3 loop: CASSIGEREAYNEQFF. The CDR3 DNA follows: TGTGCCAGTAGTATAGGGGAGCGGGAGGCCTACAATGAGCAGTTCTTC. This chain joins TRBV19 and TRBJ2-1; 9 nucleotides align to TRBD2. With V trimmed by 1 base and J by 2 bases, 3 bases remained unmatched. The CDR3 is made up of 16 amino acids. Germline lookup yields CDR1 LNHDA and CDR2 SQIVND (reference sequence).

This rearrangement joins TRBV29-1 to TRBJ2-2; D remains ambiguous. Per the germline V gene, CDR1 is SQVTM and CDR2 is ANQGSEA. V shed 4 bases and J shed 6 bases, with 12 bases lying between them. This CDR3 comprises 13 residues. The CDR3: CSVATRRAGELFF. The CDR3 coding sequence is TGCAGCGTTGCTACTCGAAGAGCCGGGGAGCTGTTTTTT.